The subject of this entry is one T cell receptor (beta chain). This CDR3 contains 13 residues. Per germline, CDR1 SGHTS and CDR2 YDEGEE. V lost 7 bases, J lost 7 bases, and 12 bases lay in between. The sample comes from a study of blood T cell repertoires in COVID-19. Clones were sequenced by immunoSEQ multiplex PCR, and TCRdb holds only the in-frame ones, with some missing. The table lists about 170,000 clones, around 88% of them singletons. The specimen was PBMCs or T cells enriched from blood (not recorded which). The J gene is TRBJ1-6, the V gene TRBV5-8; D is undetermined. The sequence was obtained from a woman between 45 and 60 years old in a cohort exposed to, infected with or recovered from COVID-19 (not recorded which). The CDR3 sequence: CASGQRGNSPLHF. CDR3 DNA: TGTGCCAGCGGTCAACGAGGGAATTCACCCCTCCACTTT.